The clone carrying this T cell receptor beta chain was picked up one time. Its specificity is unknown. The data were obtained in a study of T cells after yellow fever vaccination. General study results and limits: Bulk-population clonotypes that are abundant could appear as contaminants in FACS-sorted repertoires.

The CDR3 is made up of 13 amino acids. V lost 5 bases and J lost 9; bases outside the gene matches: 7. CDR1 and CDR2 (germline): MNHEY, SVGEGT. TCRdb independently ran MiXCR on the 5' RACE reads; one entry per CDR3 protein. The sample contains more than 350,000 distinct CDR3 sequences, 11% of which appear only once. The clonotype was recovered from a young man who received the YFV17D yellow fever vaccine. The gene calls are TRBV6-2 or TRBV6-3 and TRBJ1-5, with TRBD1 matching 7 bases. Sequences were derived from PBMCs, sampled on the day of the first yellow fever vaccination. DNA for the CDR3: TGTGCCAGCAGTCCCTCGACAGGGCGGCCCCAGCATTTT. Translating gives CASSPSTGRPQHF.